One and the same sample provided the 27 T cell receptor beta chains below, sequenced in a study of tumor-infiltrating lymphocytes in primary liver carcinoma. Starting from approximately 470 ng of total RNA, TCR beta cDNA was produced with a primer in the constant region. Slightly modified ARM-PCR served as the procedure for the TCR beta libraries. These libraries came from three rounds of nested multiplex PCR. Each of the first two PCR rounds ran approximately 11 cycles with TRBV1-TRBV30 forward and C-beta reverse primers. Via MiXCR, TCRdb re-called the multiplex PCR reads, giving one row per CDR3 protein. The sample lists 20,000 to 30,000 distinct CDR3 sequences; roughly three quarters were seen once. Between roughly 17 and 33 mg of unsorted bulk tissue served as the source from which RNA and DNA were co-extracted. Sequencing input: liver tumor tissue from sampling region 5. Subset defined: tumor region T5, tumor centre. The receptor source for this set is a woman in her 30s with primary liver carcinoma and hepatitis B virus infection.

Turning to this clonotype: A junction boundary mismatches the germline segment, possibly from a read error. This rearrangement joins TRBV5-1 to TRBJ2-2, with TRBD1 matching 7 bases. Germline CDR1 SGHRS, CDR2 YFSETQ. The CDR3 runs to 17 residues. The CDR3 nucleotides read TGCGCGAGCAGCTTGGGCCACCGGGACAGAGCAGTCGGGGAGCTGTTTTTT. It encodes CASSLGHRDRAVGELFF.

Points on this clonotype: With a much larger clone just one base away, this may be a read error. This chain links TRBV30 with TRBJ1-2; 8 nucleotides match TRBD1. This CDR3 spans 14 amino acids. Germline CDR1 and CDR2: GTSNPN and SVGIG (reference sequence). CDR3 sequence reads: CAWATDRGNYGHTF. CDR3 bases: TGTGCCTGGGCCACAGACAGGGGTAACTATGGCCACACCTTC.

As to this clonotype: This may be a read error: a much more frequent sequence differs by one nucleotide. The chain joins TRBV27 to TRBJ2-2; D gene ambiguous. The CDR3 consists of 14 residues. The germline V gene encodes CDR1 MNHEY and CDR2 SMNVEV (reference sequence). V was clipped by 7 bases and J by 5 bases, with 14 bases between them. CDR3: CASNRKSMTGELFF. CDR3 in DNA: TGTGCCAGCAACCGCAAGAGTATGACCGGGGAGCTGTTTTTT.

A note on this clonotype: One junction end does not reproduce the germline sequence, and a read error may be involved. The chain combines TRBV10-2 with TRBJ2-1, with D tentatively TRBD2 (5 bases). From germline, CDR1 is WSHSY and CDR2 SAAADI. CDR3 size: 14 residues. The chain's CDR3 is CTSKRREDYSEQFF. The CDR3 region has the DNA TGCACCAGCAAGCGGAGAGAGGATTACAGTGAGCAGTTCTTC.

The CDR3 here is CASSLEGSVMGTQYF. The CDR3 DNA sequence: TGTGCCAGCAGCTTAGAGGGCTCGGTAATGGGAACGCAGTATTTT. The rearrangement links TRBV11-2 to TRBJ2-3; D ambiguous. The CDR3 totals 15 residues. V was clipped by 0 bases and J by 9 bases, with 16 bases between them. Germline V CDR1 and CDR2: SGHAT, FQNNGV.

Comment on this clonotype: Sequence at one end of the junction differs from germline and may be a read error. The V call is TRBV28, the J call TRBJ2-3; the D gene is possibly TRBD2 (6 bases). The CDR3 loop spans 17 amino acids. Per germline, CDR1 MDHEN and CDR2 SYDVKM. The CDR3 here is CVSRGRYGTPEADMQYF. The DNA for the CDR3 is TGTGTCAGCAGAGGACGGTACGGGACTCCCGAGGCAGATATGCAGTATTTT.

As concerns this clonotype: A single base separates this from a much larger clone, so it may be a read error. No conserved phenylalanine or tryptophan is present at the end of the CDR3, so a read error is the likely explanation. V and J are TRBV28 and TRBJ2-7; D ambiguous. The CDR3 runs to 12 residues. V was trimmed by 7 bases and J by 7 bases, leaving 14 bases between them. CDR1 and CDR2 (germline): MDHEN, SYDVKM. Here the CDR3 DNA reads TGTGCCAGCACCGACCGAATTAAGGAGCAGTACTTA. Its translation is CASTDRIKEQYL.

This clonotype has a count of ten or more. CDR3 nucleotide sequence: TGTGCCAGCAGCTTGTCTAGCTTGGGGCATGAGCAGTTCTTC. This gives the protein CASSLSSLGHEQFF. The chain joins TRBV11-2 to TRBJ2-1; possibly TRBD1 or TRBD2 for D (5 bases each). The CDR3 extends over 14 amino acids. V gave up 3 bases and J gave up 8 bases, with 14 bases separating them. Per germline, CDR1 SGHAT and CDR2 FQNNGV.

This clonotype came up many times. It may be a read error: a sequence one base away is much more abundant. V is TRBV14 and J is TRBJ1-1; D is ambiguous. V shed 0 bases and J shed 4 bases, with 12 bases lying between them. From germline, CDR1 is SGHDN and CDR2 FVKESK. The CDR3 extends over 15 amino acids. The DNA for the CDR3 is TGTGCCAGCAGCCAAGATCGAGTCACGGTCACTGAAGCTTTCTTT. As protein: CASSQDRVTVTEAFF.

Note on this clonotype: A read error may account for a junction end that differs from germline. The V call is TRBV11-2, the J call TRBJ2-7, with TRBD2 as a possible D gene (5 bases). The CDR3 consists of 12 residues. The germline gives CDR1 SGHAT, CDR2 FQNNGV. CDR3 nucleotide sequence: TGTGCCTGCAACTCCTACGACTACGGGCAGTACTTC. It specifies CACNSYDYGQYF.

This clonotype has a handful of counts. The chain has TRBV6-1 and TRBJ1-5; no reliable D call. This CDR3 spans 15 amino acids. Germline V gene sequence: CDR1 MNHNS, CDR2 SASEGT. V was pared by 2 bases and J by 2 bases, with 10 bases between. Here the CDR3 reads CASSERGLGNQPQHF. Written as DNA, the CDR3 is TGTGCCAGCAGTGAACGGGGTCTTGGCAATCAGCCCCAGCATTTT.

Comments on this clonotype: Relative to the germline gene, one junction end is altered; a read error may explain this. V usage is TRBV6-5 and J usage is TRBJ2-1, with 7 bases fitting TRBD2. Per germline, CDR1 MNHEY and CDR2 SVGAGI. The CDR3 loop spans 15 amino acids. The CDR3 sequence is CASSFSEGGLSEQFF. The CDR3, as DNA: TGTGCTAGCAGTTTCTCCGAGGGAGGGCTCAGTGAGCAGTTCTTC.

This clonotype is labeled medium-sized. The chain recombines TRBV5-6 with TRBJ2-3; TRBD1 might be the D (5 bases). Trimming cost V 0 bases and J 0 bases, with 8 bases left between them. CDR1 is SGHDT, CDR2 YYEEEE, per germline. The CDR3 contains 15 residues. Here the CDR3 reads CASSLARASTDTQYF. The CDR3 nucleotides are TGTGCCAGCAGCTTGGCCAGGGCAAGCACAGATACGCAGTATTTT.

CDR3 amino acids: CASSLGPGQSSFYEQYF. In DNA form, the CDR3 reads TGTGCCAGCAGTCTTGGCCCGGGGCAGTCAAGCTTCTACGAGCAGTACTTC. The rearrangement links TRBV28 to TRBJ2-7, with D perhaps given as TRBD1 or TRBD2 (5 bases each). This CDR3 has 17 residues. The germline V gene encodes CDR1 MDHEN and CDR2 SYDVKM. Trimming took off 5 bases at V and 3 bases at J, with 23 bases between the two ends. The full variable domain, rest sourced from reference TRBV28 and TRBJ2-7, is DVKVTQSSRYLVKRTGEKVFLECVQDMDHENMFWYRQDPGLGLRLIYFSYDVKMKEKGDIPEGYSVSREKKERFSLILESASTNQTSMYLCASSLGPGQSSFYEQYFGPGTRLTVT.

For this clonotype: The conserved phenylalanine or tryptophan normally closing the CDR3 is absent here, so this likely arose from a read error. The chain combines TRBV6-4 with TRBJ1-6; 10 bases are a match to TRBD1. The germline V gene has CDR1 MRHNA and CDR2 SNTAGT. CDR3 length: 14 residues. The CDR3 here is CASSDGTGESPLHL. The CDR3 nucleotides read TGTGCCAGTAGTGACGGGACAGGGGAATCACCCCTCCACCTT.

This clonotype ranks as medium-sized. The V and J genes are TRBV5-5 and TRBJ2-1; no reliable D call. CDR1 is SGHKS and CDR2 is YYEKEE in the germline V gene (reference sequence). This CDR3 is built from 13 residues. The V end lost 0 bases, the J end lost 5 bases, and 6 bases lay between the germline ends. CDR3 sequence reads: CASSLDFHNEQFF. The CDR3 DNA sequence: TGTGCCAGCAGCTTGGACTTCCACAATGAGCAGTTCTTC.

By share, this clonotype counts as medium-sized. For the CDR3, the DNA is TGTGCCAGCGGGCGTGAGGACACTGAAGCTTTCTTT. Encoded protein: CASGREDTEAFF. The V gene is TRBV5-6, the J gene TRBJ1-1; no clear D gene. The germline gives CDR1 SGHDT, CDR2 YYEEEE. The CDR3 is 12 residues long. Deletions cut 7 bases from V and 3 bases from J, with 10 bases between.

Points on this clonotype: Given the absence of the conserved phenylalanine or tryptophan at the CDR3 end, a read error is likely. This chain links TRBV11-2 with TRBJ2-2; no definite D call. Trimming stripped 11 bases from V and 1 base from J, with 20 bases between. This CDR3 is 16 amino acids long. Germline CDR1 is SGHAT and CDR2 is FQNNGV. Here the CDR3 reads CAGGPDPQLNTGELFL. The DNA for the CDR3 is TGTGCCGGCGGCCCCGATCCCCAATTGAACACCGGGGAGCTGTTTTTG.

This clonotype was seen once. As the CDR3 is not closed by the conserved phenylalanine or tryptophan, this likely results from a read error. CDR3 in amino acids: CASSQDLVAWREQYY. CDR3 sequence (DNA): TGTGCTAGCAGCCAAGATCTGGTGGCCTGGAGGGAGCAGTACTAC. The chain has TRBV4-2 and TRBJ2-7, with D tentatively TRBD2 (5 bases). CDR3 length equals 15 residues. Per the germline V gene, CDR1 is LGHNA and CDR2 is YNFKEQ.

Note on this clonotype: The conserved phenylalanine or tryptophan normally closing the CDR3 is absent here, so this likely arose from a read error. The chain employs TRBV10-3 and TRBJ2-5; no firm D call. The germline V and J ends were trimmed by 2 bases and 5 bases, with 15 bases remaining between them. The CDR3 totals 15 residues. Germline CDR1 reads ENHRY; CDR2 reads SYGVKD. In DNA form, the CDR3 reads TGTGCCATCAGTGAGACGGCTGCCAGACATGAGACCCAGTACCTC. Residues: CAISETAARHETQYL.

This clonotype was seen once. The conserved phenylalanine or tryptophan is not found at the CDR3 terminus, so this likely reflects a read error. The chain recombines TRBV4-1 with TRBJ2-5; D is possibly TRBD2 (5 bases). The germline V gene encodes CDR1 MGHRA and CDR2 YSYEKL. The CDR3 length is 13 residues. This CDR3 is CTITNPREETQYI. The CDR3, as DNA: TGCACCATCACTAATCCGAGGGAAGAGACCCAGTACATC.

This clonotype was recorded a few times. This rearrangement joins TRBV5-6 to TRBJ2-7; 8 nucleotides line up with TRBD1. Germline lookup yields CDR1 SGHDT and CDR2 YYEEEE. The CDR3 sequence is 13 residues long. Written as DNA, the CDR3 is TGTGTCAGTAGCTTACGGACAGGGCTATCACAGTACTTC. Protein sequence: CVSSLRTGLSQYF. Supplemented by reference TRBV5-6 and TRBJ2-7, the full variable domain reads DAGVTQSPTHLIKTRGQQVTLRCSPKSGHDTVSWYQQALGQGPQFIFQYYEEEERQRGNFPDRFSGHQFPNYSSELNVNALLLGDSALYLCVSSLRTGLSQYFGPGTRLTVT.

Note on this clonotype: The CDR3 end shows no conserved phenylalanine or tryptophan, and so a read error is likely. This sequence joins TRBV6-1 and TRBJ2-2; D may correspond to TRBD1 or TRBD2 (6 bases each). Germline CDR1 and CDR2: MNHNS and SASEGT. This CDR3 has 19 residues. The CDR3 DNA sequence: TGTGCCAGCAGTGAAACCCTTCCCGGGGGCGCCCCGAATACCGGGGAGCTGTTTTAT. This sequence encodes CASSETLPGGAPNTGELFY.

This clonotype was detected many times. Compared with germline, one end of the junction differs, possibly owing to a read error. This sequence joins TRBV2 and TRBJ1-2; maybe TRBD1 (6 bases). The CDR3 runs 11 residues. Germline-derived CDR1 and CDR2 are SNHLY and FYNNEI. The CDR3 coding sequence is TGTGTCAGCAGGACAGTCGAGCCATACACCTTC. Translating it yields CVSRTVEPYTF.

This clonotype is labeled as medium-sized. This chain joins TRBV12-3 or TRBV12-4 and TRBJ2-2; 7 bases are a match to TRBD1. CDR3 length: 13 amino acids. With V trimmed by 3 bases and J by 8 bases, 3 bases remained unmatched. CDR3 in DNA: TGTGCCAGCAGTTTGACAGGGATTGGGGAGCTGTTTTTT. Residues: CASSLTGIGELFF.

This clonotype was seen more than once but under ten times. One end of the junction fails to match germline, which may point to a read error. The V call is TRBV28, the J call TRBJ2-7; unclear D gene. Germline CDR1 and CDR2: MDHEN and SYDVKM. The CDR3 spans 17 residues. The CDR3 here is CTSSLHLDGWYSHEQYF. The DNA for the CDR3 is TGTACCAGCAGCCTCCATTTGGACGGATGGTACTCCCACGAGCAGTACTTC.

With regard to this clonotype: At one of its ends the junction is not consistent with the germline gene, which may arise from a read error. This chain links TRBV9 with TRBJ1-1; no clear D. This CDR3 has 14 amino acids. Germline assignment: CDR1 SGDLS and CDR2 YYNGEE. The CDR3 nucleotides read TGTGCCAGCAGTGTAGTCCACTCGGGCACTGAAGCTTTCTTT. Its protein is CASSVVHSGTEAFF.